This note documents a single TCR beta chain sequence. Its matching antigen is unknown. This entry is derived from a study of shared clonotypes between healthy human individuals. General observations from the study: Deeper or shallower sequencing was expected to change how clonotypes are shared among donors.

An assay was performed, and its level was deep. On ten immunoSEQ deep assay plates, unsorted PBMC DNA was sequenced. This table comes from immunoSEQ multiplex PCR, and its TCRdb copy is limited to in-frame clones, with some not included. The sample includes approximately 460,000 clones, roughly three quarters seen only once; the top ten take around 12%. Germline lookup yields CDR1 SGHVS and CDR2 FNYEAQ. The CDR3 is made up of 15 amino acids. Sample: PBMCs. The chain combines TRBV7-6 with TRBJ2-5; 7 nucleotides match TRBD2. Gene TRBJ2-7 matches the end of the DNA better, so the J call may be wrong. The receptor's source is a woman aged 35 to 49 in good health. Some clones in this sample may be carry-over from other donors' samples. The CDR3 DNA follows: TGTGCCAGCAGCCTTAGCGGGCAAACTTCCTACGAGCAGTACTTC. Encoded protein: CASSLSGQTSYEQYF.